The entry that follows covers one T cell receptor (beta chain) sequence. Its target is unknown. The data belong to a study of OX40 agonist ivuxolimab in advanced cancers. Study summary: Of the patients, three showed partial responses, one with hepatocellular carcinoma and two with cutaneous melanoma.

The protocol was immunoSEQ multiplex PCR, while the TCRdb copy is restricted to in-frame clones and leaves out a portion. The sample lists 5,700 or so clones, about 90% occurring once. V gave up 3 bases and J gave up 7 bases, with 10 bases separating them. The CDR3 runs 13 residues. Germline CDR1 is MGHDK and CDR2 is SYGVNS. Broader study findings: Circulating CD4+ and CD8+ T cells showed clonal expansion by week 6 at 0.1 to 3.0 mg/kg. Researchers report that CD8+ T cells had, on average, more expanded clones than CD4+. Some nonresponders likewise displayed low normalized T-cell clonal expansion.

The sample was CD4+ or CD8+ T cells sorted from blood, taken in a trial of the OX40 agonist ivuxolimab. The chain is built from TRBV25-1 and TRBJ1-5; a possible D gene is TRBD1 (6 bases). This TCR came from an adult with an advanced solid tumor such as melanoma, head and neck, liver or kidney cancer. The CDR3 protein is CASSDGGWQPQHF. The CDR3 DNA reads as TGTGCCAGCAGTGACGGGGGCTGGCAGCCCCAGCATTTT. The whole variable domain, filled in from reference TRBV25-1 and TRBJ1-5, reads EADIYQTPRYLVIGTGKKITLECSQTMGHDKMYWYQQDPGMELHLIHYSYGVNSTEKGDLSSESTVSRIRTEHFPLTLESARPSHTSQYLCASSDGGWQPQHFGDGTRLSIL.